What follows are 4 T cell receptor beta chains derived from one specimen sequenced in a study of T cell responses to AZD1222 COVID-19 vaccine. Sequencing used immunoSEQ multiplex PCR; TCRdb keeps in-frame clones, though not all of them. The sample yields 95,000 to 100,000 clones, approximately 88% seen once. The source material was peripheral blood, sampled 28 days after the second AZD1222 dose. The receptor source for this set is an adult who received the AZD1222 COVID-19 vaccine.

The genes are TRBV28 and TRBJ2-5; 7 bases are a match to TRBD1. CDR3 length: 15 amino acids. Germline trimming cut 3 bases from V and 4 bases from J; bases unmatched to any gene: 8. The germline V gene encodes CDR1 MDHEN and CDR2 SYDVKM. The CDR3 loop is CASSLSTGVGETQYF. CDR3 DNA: TGTGCCAGCAGTTTGTCCACAGGGGTCGGAGAGACCCAGTACTTC.

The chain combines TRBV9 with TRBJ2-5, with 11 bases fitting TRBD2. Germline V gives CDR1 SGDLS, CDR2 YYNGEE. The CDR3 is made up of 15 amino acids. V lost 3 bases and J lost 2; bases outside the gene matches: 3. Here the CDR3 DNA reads TGTGCCAGCAGCGCTAGCGGGGGGCCTCAAGAGACCCAGTACTTC. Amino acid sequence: CASSASGGPQETQYF.

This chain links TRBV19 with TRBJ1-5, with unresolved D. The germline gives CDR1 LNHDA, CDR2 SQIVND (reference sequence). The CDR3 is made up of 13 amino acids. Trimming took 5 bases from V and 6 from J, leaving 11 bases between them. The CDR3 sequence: CASSPLEGQPQHF. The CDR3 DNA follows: TGTGCCAGTAGTCCCCTAGAGGGTCAGCCCCAGCATTTT.

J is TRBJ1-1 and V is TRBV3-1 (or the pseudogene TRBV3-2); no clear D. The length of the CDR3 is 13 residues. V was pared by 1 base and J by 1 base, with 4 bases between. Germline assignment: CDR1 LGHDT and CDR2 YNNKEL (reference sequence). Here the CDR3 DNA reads TGTGCCAGCAGCCAAGTTACGAACACTGAAGCTTTCTTT. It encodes CASSQVTNTEAFF.